This T cell receptor beta chain was documented in a study of OX40 agonist ivuxolimab in advanced cancers. Trimming took 7 bases from V and 8 from J; bases not matched to a gene: 7. CDR1 is MNHNY, CDR2 SVGAGI, per germline (reference sequence). There are 13 residues in the CDR3. Libraries were prepared by immunoSEQ multiplex PCR; TCRdb keeps only in-frame clonotypes and omits some of them. In the table there are about 26,000 clones, around 79% of which are singletons. The TCR was taken from an adult with an advanced solid tumor such as melanoma, head and neck, liver or kidney cancer. The chain is built from TRBV6-6 and TRBJ2-1; 8 bases are a match to TRBD2. The input for sequencing was CD4+ or CD8+ T cells sorted from blood, taken in a trial of the OX40 agonist ivuxolimab. The CDR3 DNA reads TGTGCCAGCATAATGGAAGCGGGAGATGAGCAGTTCTTC. It translates to CASIMEAGDEQFF.